What follows are 9 T cell receptor beta chains derived from one specimen sequenced in a study of blood T cells in healthy people across ages. PCR was performed a second time for about 7 to 11 cycles using a sample-barcoded 5' primer and a J-beta primer mix. TCRdb redid the calling of the 5' RACE reads with MiXCR, one entry per CDR3 protein. Among approximately 800,000 distinct CDR3 sequences listed, 58% were seen once. Sequencing was carried out using blood. The source of these receptors is a man aged 30 to 45 in good health.

The CDR3 DNA follows: TGTGCCAGCAGCCCCGACCCCTCTGGAGGGGGCTACACCTTC. As protein: CASSPDPSGGGYTF. The V gene is TRBV7-3, the J gene TRBJ1-2; D remains ambiguous. V shed 5 bases and J shed 8 bases, with 18 bases lying between them. The germline V gene encodes CDR1 SGHTA and CDR2 FQGTGA. The CDR3 is made up of 14 amino acids.

This chain's CDR3 is CSASREKLFF. CDR3 DNA: TGCAGTGCTAGTCGTGAAAAACTGTTTTTT. The chain carries TRBV20-1 and TRBJ1-4, with D unresolved. Germline CDR1 DFQATT, CDR2 SNEGSKA (reference sequence). Trimming shortened V by 3 bases and J by 7 bases, and 3 bases separated the two germline ends. CDR3 length: 10 amino acids.

The chain has TRBV25-1 and TRBJ2-5; 8 bases are a match to TRBD2. Germline V gives CDR1 MGHDK, CDR2 SYGVNS. J gave up 0 bases and V 2 bases, and 17 bases lay outside the gene matches. This CDR3 spans 20 amino acids. CDR3 region: CASSEDTSRCPAGDQETQYF. The CDR3 DNA reads TGTGCCAGCAGTGAAGATACCTCTAGGTGCCCAGCGGGAGACCAAGAGACCCAGTACTTC.

This chain links TRBV7-2 with TRBJ2-2, with D tentatively TRBD2 (6 bases). The V gene's germline CDR1 is SGHTA and CDR2 FQGNSA. This CDR3 contains 17 residues. The ends were cut back, 3 bases at V and 7 bases at J, with 21 bases in the middle. Written as DNA, the CDR3 is TGTGCCAGCAGCTTGACGACATCCGGGACTGATAGCGGGGAGCTGTTTTTT. This gives the protein CASSLTTSGTDSGELFF.

The chain employs TRBV6-1 and TRBJ2-7; D tentatively fits TRBD1 or TRBD2 (5 bases each). Germline V CDR1 and CDR2: MNHNS, SASEGT. The length of the CDR3 is 15 residues. V gave up 6 bases and J gave up 0 bases, with 15 bases separating them. Here the CDR3 reads CASRPKGPLSYEQYF. The DNA for the CDR3 is TGTGCCAGCAGGCCCAAGGGACCGCTCTCCTACGAGCAGTACTTC.

The chain links TRBV13 to TRBJ2-2, with TRBD2 as a possible D gene (5 bases). The CDR3 spans 13 residues. Germline loops: CDR1 PRHDT, CDR2 FYEKMQ (reference sequence). V dropped 3 bases and J dropped 8 bases, with 10 bases sitting between them. As DNA, the CDR3 is TGTGCCAGCAGCTTTCCGGGGTTAGGGGAGCTGTTTTTT. The encoded protein is CASSFPGLGELFF.

V gene TRBV3-1 combines with J gene TRBJ2-5, with 7 bases that match TRBD2. The CDR3 runs to 12 residues. Per the germline V gene, CDR1 is LGHDT and CDR2 is YNNKEL (reference sequence). J gave up 11 bases and V 1 base, and 4 bases lay outside the gene matches. CDR3 residues: CASSQGGAGQYF. CDR3 in DNA: TGTGCCAGCAGCCAAGGTGGAGCGGGGCAGTACTTC.

V usage is TRBV20-1 and J usage is TRBJ2-7, with TRBD2 as a possible D gene (5 bases). V gave up 1 base and J gave up 5 bases, with 18 bases separating them. This CDR3 contains 15 residues. Germline-derived CDR1 and CDR2 are DFQATT and SNEGSKA (reference sequence). CDR3 residues: CSARGAGSFGNEQYF. CDR3 nucleotide sequence: TGCAGTGCTAGAGGGGCCGGTTCCTTCGGGAACGAGCAGTACTTC.

The chain is built from TRBV20-1 and TRBJ1-1, with 8 bases matching TRBD1. V lost 3 bases and J lost 7; bases outside the gene matches: 7. This CDR3 comprises 13 residues. Looked up from germline, CDR1 is DFQATT and CDR2 is SNEGSKA (reference sequence). The CDR3 coding sequence is TGCAGTGCTAGTCGACAGGGGATGGTTGAAGCTTTCTTT. Its protein product is CSASRQGMVEAFF.